These 10 T cell receptor beta chains were sequenced from one sample in a study of control samples from healthy donors and cancer patients. Profiled with immunoSEQ multiplex PCR; TCRdb holds only in-frame clones, not every one. The sample lists some 96,000 clones; just over 90% were seen once. Sequenced sample: blood. The receptors derive from a man aged 18 to 30 in good health.

Only one count was recorded for this clone. The chain recombines TRBV6-5 with TRBJ1-5, with D uncertain. From germline, CDR1 is MNHEY and CDR2 SVGAGI. The V end lost 2 bases, the J end lost 1 base, and 12 bases lay between the germline ends. This CDR3 comprises 16 residues. CDR3 sequence (DNA): TGTGCCAGCAGTTACCGGCCCTACCCAAGCAATCAGCCCCAGCATTTT. Translation gives CASSYRPYPSNQPQHF.

This clone was counted a single time. The chain has TRBV5-1 and TRBJ1-2; tentatively, D is TRBD1 (5 bases). V was trimmed by 4 bases and J by 7 bases, leaving 17 bases between them. Germline V gene lookup returns CDR1 SGHRS and CDR2 YFSETQ. There are 14 residues in the CDR3. The CDR3 loop reads CASSVRGEGSGYTF. The CDR3 DNA follows: TGCGCCAGCAGCGTTAGGGGCGAGGGGAGTGGCTACACCTTC.

The V call is TRBV18, the J call TRBJ1-2, with D maybe TRBD1 (5 bases). This CDR3 spans 13 amino acids. V lost 6 bases to trimming and J lost 3 bases, with 11 bases between them. Germline CDR1 KGHSH, CDR2 LQKENI. CDR3 residues: CASSPRDDYGYTF. In DNA, the CDR3 is TGTGCCAGCTCTCCCCGGGACGACTATGGCTACACCTTC.

In this sample, this clone turned up once. This chain links TRBV7-2 with TRBJ1-2, with D possibly being TRBD1 (6 bases). The V end lost 6 bases, the J end lost 4 bases, and 18 bases lay between the germline ends. CDR3 length: 15 amino acids. Germline V lookup: CDR1 SGHTA, CDR2 FQGNSA. CDR3 nucleotide sequence: TGTGCCAGCAGTTTTAGTAGCACAGGGTCCTATGGCTACACCTTC. Translated, it gives CASSFSSTGSYGYTF. Combining the CDR3 with reference TRBV7-2 and TRBJ1-2 gives the whole variable domain GAGVSQSPSNKVTEKGKDVELRCDPISGHTALYWYRQSLGQGLEFLIYFQGNSAPDKSGLPSDRFSAERTGGSVSTLTIQRTQQEDSAVYLCASSFSSTGSYGYTFGSGTRLTVV.

The V and J genes are TRBV13 and TRBJ1-2, with D possibly being TRBD1 (6 bases). V lost 7 bases to trimming and J lost 6 bases, with 21 bases between them. This CDR3 region has 15 residues. The V gene's germline CDR1 is PRHDT and CDR2 FYEKMQ (reference sequence). The CDR3 DNA follows: TGTGCCAGCACCACCCTCCGGGCAGGGGAGAATGGCTACACCTTC. Translation: CASTTLRAGENGYTF.

The CDR3 DNA sequence: TGTGCCAGCAGCGGCGGGACTGGCCTAGGTATCAATGAGCAGTTCTTC. Amino acid sequence: CASSGGTGLGINEQFF. The rearrangement links TRBV9 to TRBJ2-1; possibly TRBD2 for D (6 bases). V dropped 3 bases and J dropped 6 bases, with 19 bases sitting between them. The CDR3 is 16 amino acids. Germline V lookup: CDR1 SGDLS, CDR2 YYNGEE.

V gene TRBV18 combines with J gene TRBJ1-1; D gene unclear. CDR1 is KGHSH, CDR2 LQKENI, per germline. Trimming removed 1 base at V and 2 bases at J, with 8 bases between. This CDR3 has 14 residues. The CDR3 DNA reads as TGTGCCAGCTCACCACTAGAGACTAACACTGAAGCTTTCTTT. This translates into CASSPLETNTEAFF.

The V call is TRBV6-5, the J call TRBJ2-1, with D possibly being TRBD1 or TRBD2 (6 bases each). V lost 4 bases and J 7 bases, leaving 11 bases between the germline ends. The CDR3 consists of 13 residues. Germline V CDR1 and CDR2: MNHEY, SVGAGI. The CDR3 here is CASSWGAWNEQFF. The DNA for the CDR3 is TGTGCCAGCAGTTGGGGGGCTTGGAATGAGCAGTTCTTC.

This rearrangement joins TRBV4-2 to TRBJ1-5; D gene uncertain. V gave up 1 base and J gave up 3 bases, with 10 bases separating them. This CDR3 comprises 15 residues. CDR1 and CDR2 from the germline V gene are LGHNA and YNFKEQ. CDR3 nucleotide sequence: TGTGCCAGCAGCCAAGGTTGGGCAAACAATCAGCCCCAGCATTTT. Translation gives CASSQGWANNQPQHF.

The chain has TRBV9 and TRBJ2-2, with D possibly matching TRBD2 (5 bases). V lost 2 bases and J lost 3, with 14 bases in between. The CDR3 totals 16 residues. From germline, CDR1 is SGDLS and CDR2 YYNGEE. Written as DNA, the CDR3 is TGTGCCAGCAGCGTCGGTTCGGCTAGCTACACCGGGGAGCTGTTTTTT. Amino acid sequence: CASSVGSASYTGELFF.